The sample holds many counts of the clone carrying this T cell receptor (beta chain). This CDR3 comprises 16 residues. Germline CDR1 reads SGHRS; CDR2 reads YFSETQ. The J segment lost 8 bases and the V segment lost 1 base, leaving 9 bases of the junction unmatched. Molecular barcoded adaptors covering alpha/delta and beta/gamma chains were used on 400 to 450 ng RNA. A single record per CDR3 protein comes from TCRdb applying MiXCR to the reads. This table has 40,000 to 55,000 distinct CDR3 sequences, less than 20% appearing once. The sample is drawn from a study of read filtering for tumor transcriptome and immune sequencing. Study background: Revised staging placed about 8 patients in R-ISS I, 15 to 20 in II, 6 or 7 in III.

The sample was a population of CD138-negative cells sorted from bone marrow. The genes are TRBV5-1 and TRBJ2-1; 10 nucleotides match TRBD2. The clonotype was recovered from a donor at least 40 years old with multiple myeloma. CDR3 residues: CASSLNPLAGEDEQFF. The CDR3 bases are TGCGCCAGCAGCTTGAATCCGCTAGCGGGAGAGGATGAGCAGTTCTTC.